This T cell receptor beta chain emerged from a study of blood T cell repertoires in COVID-19 (dated by TCRdb to 2018 to 2020). Turning to the overall study: Collaborator samples came from the United States, Italy and Spain and covered acute and convalescent phases of COVID-19. HLA class I and class II types, where available, came from metadata supplied by the sample provider rather than from assay-based typing. Nearly every sample came with metadata listing a de-identified subject ID, COVID-19 status, age in years and sex. The material from the prospective study consisted of cDNA or gDNA derived from T cells, B-cell-depleted T cells, or PBMCs. Subjects who had been exposed to COVID-19, were actively infected with it, or had recovered from it provided the deeply sampled blood TCRbeta repertoires that made up the dataset. A freely available public database, intended as a resource for researchers studying the immune response to SARS-CoV-2, is where the repertoires were released. The samples were drawn from the first 160 participants of the ongoing ImmuneRACE study and from 1,254 subjects provided by 6 global collaborators. Study-wide findings and limitations: The quantity of clinical and demographic metadata differed by source and by participant and was supplied without curation.

For this clone: It has no known antigen specificity. No base quality values were provided; no much bigger clone lies one nucleotide off.

One collaborating source in Seattle enrolled patients while the patients were actively infected and followed the patients over time throughout the course of disease. Each collaborating institution followed its own protocols to collect whole blood in K2EDTA tubes. For TCRbeta analysis, collaborators shipped samples in one of three forms: frozen whole blood, isolated PBMCs, or DNA extracted from either of those sample types. TCRbeta CDR3 regions were amplified from genomic DNA using the immunoSEQ Assay, a bias-controlled multiplex PCR. Under the source paper's analysis protocol: Within the assay, amplification of reference gene primers was used to estimate how many nucleated cells each sample contained. Sequence reads were collapsed and filtered to measure the absolute abundance of every unique TCRbeta CDR3 rearrangement. For each sample, productive Simpson clonality was calculated by taking the square root of Simpson's diversity index across productive rearrangements. The source is immuneACCESS, and TCRdb retained only in-frame sequences with V and J called. Part of the clones is not carried over; for the studies checked, unresolved V genes explain less than half of this, and the remainder is unexplained. V and J calls plus clone size are reproduced from that table; the DNA served to infer D and trimming. This sample lists 250,000 to 350,000 clones; approximately 84% were detected once. The ten biggest clones cover roughly 1.5% of the sample.

Its CDR3 holds 15 amino acids, cysteine through phenylalanine. Only the CDR3 portion is preserved as DNA: 45 bases, with reading frame beginning at the first base. V loses 3 bases, J loses 3 bases, and the germline ends lie 17 bases apart. The germline V gene (reference sequence) specifies GTSNPN as CDR1 and SVGIG as CDR2. The sample taken for sequencing was peripheral blood. The sequence links TRBV30 to TRBJ1-1, and perhaps TRBD1 as D gene, on 6 matching bases. The receptor was derived from a human donor with COVID-19, enrolled during active disease. The donor label of this sample is uncertain. The CDR3 protein sequence reads: CAWRTQGGGDTEAFF. The DNA sequence follows: TGTGCCTGGAGGACACAGGGAGGGGGGGACACTGAAGCTTTCTTT. Where the CDR3 stops, the reference TRBV30 and TRBJ1-1 genes take over; the full variable domain is SQTIHQWPATLVQPVGSPLSLECTVEGTSNPNLYWYRQAAGRGLQLLFYSVGIGQISSEVPQNLSASRPQDRQFILSSKKLLLSDSGFYLCAWRTQGGGDTEAFFGQGTRLTVV.